This T cell receptor (beta chain) appears in the sequencing data of a study of blood T cell repertoires in COVID-19. Study-level information: Researchers got acute and convalescent COVID-19 samples from the United States, Italy and Spain.

This table comes from immunoSEQ multiplex PCR, and its TCRdb copy is limited to in-frame clones, with some not included. There are around 130,000 clones in the sample; approximately 84% occur only once, and 9.5% to 15% lies in the top ten. There are a few counts of this clone. The TCR comes from a woman aged 55-69 years with acute or convalescent COVID-19. Sequenced: peripheral blood.

CDR3: CASSLYGGTDTQYF. In DNA form, the CDR3 reads TGTGCCAGCAGCTTATACGGGGGCACAGATACGCAGTATTTT. This chain links TRBV7-3 with TRBJ2-3, with a tentative D call TRBD2 (5 bases). This CDR3 is built from 14 residues. Germline CDR1 is SGHTA and CDR2 is FQGTGA. V lost 2 bases to trimming and J lost 1 base, with 7 bases between them.